A selection of T cell receptor beta chains follows, all from one sample in a study of T cells in Graves' hyperthyroidism and ophthalmopathy. Each CDR3 protein gets one entry after TCRdb re-called the multiplex PCR reads with MiXCR. The sample yields about 250,000 distinct CDR3 sequences, about 24% seen once. The sequenced material came from blood. These receptors all come from a woman in her forties with Graves' ophthalmopathy. Both conserved end residues are part of each CDR3. Fields, in order: clone size, V gene, J gene, CDR3 protein. Some rows mark clone size as missing; the rest say once, few, many or name a class of expanded clone.

>many|TRBV6-1|TRBJ1-5
CASSEAGGDQPQHF
>many|TRBV27|TRBJ2-7
CASSPTPAGYEQYF
>many|TRBV28|TRBJ2-7
CASSLWGGGYTSYEQYF
>NA|TRBV7-8|TRBJ2-7
CASSLLPGTYEQYF
>few|TRBV12-3/TRBV12-4|TRBJ2-5
CASRTELRLTQETQYF
>few|TRBV5-1|TRBJ2-5
CASGASRSQETQYF
>many|TRBV20-1|TRBJ1-1
CSARDRGVMNTEAFF
>many|TRBV28|TRBJ2-7
CASRKVVAGYEQYF
>NA|TRBV19|TRBJ1-5
CASRYGDQPQHF
>many|TRBV7-9|TRBJ1-5
CASSPSGSDQPQHF
>many|TRBV20-1|TRBJ1-2
CSARDQGGGYTF
>few|TRBV11-1|TRBJ2-5
CASSLGTGVETQYF
>NA|TRBV6-1|TRBJ2-7
CASRLAGVSSNEQYF
>many|TRBV30|TRBJ1-2
CAWTTSYGYTF
>NA|TRBV7-8|TRBJ2-6
CASSPNRDSYSGANVLTF
>NA|TRBV30|TRBJ1-3
CACITSEIRNTIYF
>many|TRBV6-2/TRBV6-3|TRBJ2-7
CASSYSIEQYF
>many|TRBV5-1|TRBJ2-5
CASSRGSQETQYF
>NA|TRBV6-1|TRBJ2-7
CASSLGGAESYEQYF
>many|TRBV25-1|TRBJ2-3
CASSHPGAGRGDTQYF
>many|TRBV19|TRBJ1-3
CASSIRTAGNTIYF
>NA|TRBV19|TRBJ1-2
CASSRTGYTNYGYTF
>NA|TRBV5-1|TRBJ2-7
CASSSLTSGRAYEQYF
>NA|TRBV5-1|TRBJ1-1
CASSLVSRAEAFF
>many|TRBV28|TRBJ1-6
CASTPNQGNSPLHF
>NA|TRBV7-2|TRBJ1-5
CASSPIQGGNQPQHF
>many|TRBV4-1|TRBJ1-5
CASSQGEWQPQHF
>many|TRBV5-1|TRBJ1-5
CASSLEGGRPQHF
>NA|TRBV27|TRBJ1-1
CASRTGFAEAFF
>many|TRBV27|TRBJ2-2
CASSPTTGELFF
>once|TRBV28|TRBJ2-5
CASSFGQLIETQYF
>few|TRBV12-3/TRBV12-4|TRBJ2-7
CASSPSNVGGDYEQYF
>many|TRBV4-2|TRBJ1-2
CASSPRRGPEGPNYGYTF
>NA|TRBV28|TRBJ2-7
CASSLGLVGEQYF
>NA|TRBV11-1|TRBJ2-7
CASSLWAGAISYEQYF
>many|TRBV20-1|TRBJ2-7
CSATDTYEQYF
>many|TRBV12-3/TRBV12-4|TRBJ2-7
CASSRDRGAYEQYF
>many|TRBV6-5|TRBJ2-7
CASSYSSQSSYEQYF
>many|TRBV6-5|TRBJ1-4
CASSSWDRATNEKLFF
>many|TRBV30|TRBJ1-1
CAWSIGKGLGFYMNTEAFF
>NA|TRBV5-1|TRBJ1-5
CASRFGPGDQPQHF
>once|TRBV11-1|TRBJ2-2
CASSVSGRRSTGELFF
>many|TRBV20-1|TRBJ2-2
CSARVGSTGELFF
>many|TRBV5-6|TRBJ1-3
CASSSFRDRGYTIYF
>many|TRBV15|TRBJ1-5
CATSRGRVGQPQHF